This passage covers 4 T cell receptor beta chains from one sample sequenced in a study of T cells in Graves' hyperthyroidism and ophthalmopathy. Authors of the study amplified TCR beta CDR3 regions from RNA transcripts. Researchers ran a first-round RT-PCR on the TCR CDR3 using the HTBI primer set. MiXCR, run by TCRdb on the multiplex PCR reads, gives a single entry per CDR3 protein. The data show hundreds of thousands of distinct CDR3 sequences, about 13% seen once. Sequenced material: blood. These receptors were obtained from a woman in her late teens or twenties with Graves' hyperthyroidism.

This clonotype has ten or more counts. The J gene is TRBJ2-3, the V gene TRBV20-1; possible D gene TRBD1, 6 bases. V was trimmed by 6 bases and J by 3 bases, leaving 13 bases between them. From germline, CDR1 is DFQATT and CDR2 SNEGSKA (reference sequence). The CDR3 has 13 amino acids. Here the CDR3 DNA reads TGCAGTGCCCCCCAGGGGATGACAGATACGCAGTATTTT. Residues: CSAPQGMTDTQYF.

This clonotype showed up many times. This chain connects TRBV2 to TRBJ2-3, with 9 nucleotides matching TRBD2. CDR1 and CDR2 from the germline V gene are SNHLY and FYNNEI. This CDR3 has 14 residues. V gave up 8 bases and J gave up 4 bases; unmatched junction bases: 7. Here the CDR3 reads CASGGGLAADTQYF. The CDR3 DNA is TGTGCCAGCGGGGGGGGACTAGCAGCAGATACGCAGTATTTT.

The sample holds many counts of this clonotype. CDR3 loop: CSAFNPGQGDEKLFF. CDR3 nucleotides: TGCAGTGCCTTTAATCCGGGACAGGGGGATGAAAAACTGTTTTTT. This rearrangement joins TRBV20-1 to TRBJ1-4; 11 positions match TRBD1. J gave up 6 bases and V 6 bases, and 9 bases lay outside the gene matches. Germline V CDR1 and CDR2: DFQATT, SNEGSKA (reference sequence). The length of the CDR3 is 15 residues.

Concerning this clonotype itself: Its ends do not fully match the called genes, so a read error is possible. This chain connects TRBV12-3 or TRBV12-4 to TRBJ1-2, with a tentative D call TRBD1 (6 bases). The CDR3 is 14 amino acids. CDR3 DNA: TGTGCCAACAGTATTGAGGAGGGGGTCTATGGCTACACCTTC. Translated, it gives CANSIEEGVYGYTF.